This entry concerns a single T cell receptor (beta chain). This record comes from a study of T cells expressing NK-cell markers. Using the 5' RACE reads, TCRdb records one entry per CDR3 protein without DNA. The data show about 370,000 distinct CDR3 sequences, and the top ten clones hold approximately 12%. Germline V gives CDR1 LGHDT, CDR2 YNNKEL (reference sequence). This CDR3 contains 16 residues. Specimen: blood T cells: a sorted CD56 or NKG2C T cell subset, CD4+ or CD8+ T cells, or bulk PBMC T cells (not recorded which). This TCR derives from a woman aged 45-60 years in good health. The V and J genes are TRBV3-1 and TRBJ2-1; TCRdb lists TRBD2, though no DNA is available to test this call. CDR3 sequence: CASSQSSGSLYNEQFF.